What follows are 14 T cell receptor beta chains derived from one specimen sequenced in a study of OX40 agonist ivuxolimab in advanced cancers. Assay used: immunoSEQ multiplex PCR; TCRdb lists only in-frame clones, some missing. The sample lists around 18,000 clones, more than 75% occurring once. The sequencing used CD4+ or CD8+ T cells sorted from blood, collected in a trial of the OX40 agonist ivuxolimab. The source is an adult with an advanced solid tumor such as melanoma, head and neck, liver or kidney cancer.

This clone counts as medium-sized (0.01 to 0.1%). The V and J genes are TRBV4-3 and TRBJ2-7, with D perhaps matching TRBD1 (6 bases). CDR1 and CDR2 (germline): LGHNA, YSLEER. This CDR3 is 14 amino acids long. The V and J ends lost 3 bases and 2 bases respectively, with 11 bases between them. CDR3: CASSQGQGTYEQYF. The DNA for the CDR3 is TGCGCCAGCAGCCAGGGCCAGGGGACCTACGAGCAGTACTTC.

The chain is built from TRBV29-1 and TRBJ2-1; TRBD1 matches at 7 bases. J gave up 7 bases and V 4 bases, and 10 bases lay outside the gene matches. Germline CDR1 reads SQVTM; CDR2 reads ANQGSEA. The CDR3 spans 14 residues. CDR3 bases: TGCAGCGTTGGGACAGGCCCCCTAAGAAATGAGCAGTTCTTC. The encoded protein is CSVGTGPLRNEQFF.

Regarding this clone: The sample has other DNA sequences that encode this CDR3 too. The genes are TRBV6-6 and TRBJ2-1; possible D gene TRBD1, 5 bases. Trimming took 2 bases from V and 6 from J, leaving 8 bases between them. The CDR3 totals 13 residues. Germline lookup yields CDR1 MNHNY and CDR2 SVGAGI (reference sequence). Here the CDR3 reads CASSYGAGNEQFF. The CDR3 DNA is TGTGCCAGCAGTTACGGGGCAGGCAATGAGCAGTTCTTC.

V is TRBV9 and J is TRBJ2-7; D is uncertain. This CDR3 comprises 13 residues. Trimming removed 4 bases from V and 1 base from J, with 9 bases in between. Per the germline V gene, CDR1 is SGDLS and CDR2 is YYNGEE. The CDR3 spells CASSSGQSYEQYF. CDR3 sequence (DNA): TGTGCCAGCAGCTCCGGCCAATCCTACGAGCAGTACTTC.

The chain combines TRBV28 with TRBJ1-1; a possible D gene is TRBD1 (6 bases). The CDR3 contains 15 residues. V shed 6 bases and J shed 1 base, with 15 bases lying between them. The germline V gene encodes CDR1 MDHEN and CDR2 SYDVKM. CDR3 region: CASSRGTTGNTEAFF. The CDR3 bases are TGTGCCAGCAGCCGAGGGACAACCGGGAACACTGAAGCTTTCTTT.

V and J are TRBV4-1 and TRBJ2-7; D is ambiguous. Trimming removed 4 bases from V and 0 bases from J, with 7 bases in between. Germline V gene lookup returns CDR1 MGHRA and CDR2 YSYEKL. The CDR3 loop spans 13 amino acids. The CDR3 DNA reads as TGCGCCAGCAGCCCCGGAAGCTCCTACGAGCAGTACTTC. Amino acids: CASSPGSSYEQYF.

The genes are TRBV27 and TRBJ2-5; no clear D gene. TRBJ2-7 matches the DNA end more closely, so the J call is doubtful. The CDR3 extends over 13 amino acids. The germline V gene encodes CDR1 MNHEY and CDR2 SMNVEV (reference sequence). DNA for the CDR3: TGTGCCAGCAGTTCCCCCCTAAGCTACGAGCAGTACTTC. Protein product: CASSSPLSYEQYF.

This clone was counted between two and nine times. The rearrangement links TRBV11-1 to TRBJ2-7, with D perhaps assigned TRBD1 or TRBD2 (6 bases each). The germline V gene has CDR1 SGHAT and CDR2 FQDESV (reference sequence). This CDR3 spans 17 amino acids. V was clipped by 7 bases and J by 0 bases, with 22 bases between them. The CDR3 is CASTPGKGEAYSYEQYF. In DNA, the CDR3 is TGTGCCAGCACCCCAGGGAAGGGGGAGGCCTACTCCTACGAGCAGTACTTC.

The table lists this clone with a count of one. The chain combines TRBV6-5 with TRBJ2-7; 12 nucleotides match TRBD2. CDR1 MNHEY and CDR2 SVGAGI come from the germline V gene. The CDR3 has 14 residues. J lost 4 bases, V lost 5 bases, and 3 bases had no gene match. CDR3 sequence: CASSQTSGSYEQYF. The DNA of the CDR3 is TGTGCCAGCAGTCAGACTAGCGGGAGTTACGAGCAGTACTTC.

This clone was observed a few times. The rearrangement joins TRBV6-6 to TRBJ2-7, with D possibly matching TRBD2 (6 bases). The germline V gene has CDR1 MNHNY and CDR2 SVGAGI (reference sequence). This CDR3 spans 14 amino acids. V was shortened by 0 bases and J by 6 bases, with 12 bases between the two germline ends. CDR3 sequence (DNA): TGTGCCAGCAGTTACTCGGGCGGGGTAGGCGAGCAGTACTTC. Its protein product is CASSYSGGVGEQYF.

This chain joins TRBV6-1 and TRBJ2-1; TRBD2 aligns across 8 bases. The CDR3 is 15 residues long. With V trimmed by 4 bases and J by 6 bases, 8 bases remained unmatched. CDR1 is MNHNS, CDR2 SASEGT, per germline. The CDR3 spells CASSAFRGGSNEQFF. The CDR3 DNA sequence: TGTGCCAGCAGTGCTTTCCGGGGGGGGAGCAATGAGCAGTTCTTC.

The rearrangement joins TRBV28 to TRBJ1-3, with no clear D. The germline CDR1 and CDR2 sequences are MDHEN and SYDVKM. V lost 3 bases to trimming and J lost 0 bases, with 15 bases between them. This CDR3 contains 17 residues. DNA of the CDR3: TGTGCCAGCAGTTTCCCATTGACATCTTTCTCTGGAAACACCATATATTTT. It encodes CASSFPLTSFSGNTIYF. Complete variable domain (other parts from reference TRBV28 and TRBJ1-3): DVKVTQSSRYLVKRTGEKVFLECVQDMDHENMFWYRQDPGLGLRLIYFSYDVKMKEKGDIPEGYSVSREKKERFSLILESASTNQTSMYLCASSFPLTSFSGNTIYFGEGSWLTVV.

This chain joins TRBV7-9 and TRBJ2-7; D remains ambiguous. The V and J ends lost 2 bases and 5 bases respectively, with 7 bases between them. The CDR3 is 12 residues long. Looked up from germline, CDR1 is SEHNR and CDR2 is FQNEAQ (reference sequence). DNA for the CDR3: TGTGCCAGCAGCTTAAACTACGACGAGCAGTACTTC. As protein: CASSLNYDEQYF.

The V call is TRBV5-5, the J call TRBJ2-7; a possible D gene is TRBD2 (5 bases). This CDR3 region has 13 residues. V dropped 0 bases and J dropped 5 bases, with 9 bases sitting between them. Germline V gives CDR1 SGHKS, CDR2 YYEKEE (reference sequence). The CDR3 protein is CASSLALAHEQYF. The CDR3 DNA reads as TGTGCCAGCAGCTTGGCCCTAGCCCACGAGCAGTACTTC.